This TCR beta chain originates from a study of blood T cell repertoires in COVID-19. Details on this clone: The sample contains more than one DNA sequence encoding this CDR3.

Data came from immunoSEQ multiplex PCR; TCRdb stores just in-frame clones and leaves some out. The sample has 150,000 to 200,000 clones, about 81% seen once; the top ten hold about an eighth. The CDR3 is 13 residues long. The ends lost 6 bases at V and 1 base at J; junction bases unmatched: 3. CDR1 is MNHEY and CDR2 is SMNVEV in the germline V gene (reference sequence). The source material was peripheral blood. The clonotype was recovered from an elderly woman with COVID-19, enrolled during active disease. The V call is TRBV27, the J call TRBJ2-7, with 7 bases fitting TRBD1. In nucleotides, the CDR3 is TGTGCCAGCAGGCGACAGGGATCCTACGAGCAGTACTTC. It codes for CASRRQGSYEQYF.